These 5 T cell receptor beta chains were sequenced from one sample in a study of human T cells and chemical hapten exposure. As for time point: patch test 2, 6 weeks after DPC sensitization. Treatment of the sample: therapeutic diphenylcyclopropenone sensitization with weekly scalp DPC. TCRdb ran MiXCR on the RACE reads and lists one entry per CDR3 protein. This table has hundreds of thousands of distinct CDR3 sequences, more than 5% appearing once. The starting material was whole blood, obtained in connection with sensitization to the hapten diphenylcyclopropenone (DPC). Receptors originate from a woman aged 18-29 years with alopecia areata. Some clones in this sample may be carry-over from other donors' samples.

This clonotype has ten or more counts. This chain uses TRBV12-3 or TRBV12-4 with TRBJ2-2; 7 positions agree with TRBD1. CDR3 size: 15 residues. Trimming removed 4 bases from V and 0 bases from J; junction bases left unmatched: 2. The CDR3 nucleotides are TGTGCCAGCAGTTCCGGGACAGCGAACACCGGGGAGCTGTTTTTT. As protein: CASSSGTANTGELFF.

J is TRBJ1-2 and V is TRBV4-1; TRBD1 matches at 7 bases. Germline V gene data show CDR1 as MGHRA and CDR2 as YSYEKL. The V and J ends lost 5 bases and 2 bases, in that order; junction bases with no gene match: 8. CDR3 length equals 15 residues. The CDR3 sequence is CASSFRTGTNYGYTF. The CDR3 DNA follows: TGCGCCAGCAGCTTCCGGACAGGTACCAACTATGGCTACACCTTC.

This clonotype has more than one count but fewer than ten. V gene TRBV7-2 combines with J gene TRBJ2-5; D ambiguous. The V end was cut by 1 base, the J end by 5 bases, with 5 bases between. The germline V gene encodes CDR1 SGHTA and CDR2 FQGNSA. This CDR3 is built from 12 residues. The DNA for the CDR3 is TGTGCCAGCAGCTTAGGAACGGAGACCCAGTACTTC. Its translation: CASSLGTETQYF. The whole variable domain, filled in from reference TRBV7-2 and TRBJ2-5, reads GAGVSQSPSNKVTEKGKDVELRCDPISGHTALYWYRQSLGQGLEFLIYFQGNSAPDKSGLPSDRFSAERTGGSVSTLTIQRTQQEDSAVYLCASSLGTETQYFGPGTRLLVL.

V is TRBV6-6 and J is TRBJ1-2, with 7 nucleotides matching TRBD1. With V trimmed by 8 bases and J by 7 bases, 16 bases remained unmatched. CDR1 and CDR2 (germline): MNHNY, SVGAGI (reference sequence). This CDR3 contains 15 residues. The CDR3 coding sequence is TGTGCCAGCTCGTCTTCGAGACAGGGTATGAGTGGCTACACCTTC. Translated, it gives CASSSSRQGMSGYTF.

This chain connects TRBV5-6 to TRBJ1-6; D unresolved. Trimming removed 4 bases from V and 5 bases from J, with 4 bases in between. Germline loops: CDR1 SGHDT, CDR2 YYEEEE. This CDR3 spans 12 amino acids. The CDR3 here is CASSQNNSPLHF. CDR3 nucleotide sequence: TGTGCCAGCAGCCAGAATAATTCACCCCTCCACTTT.